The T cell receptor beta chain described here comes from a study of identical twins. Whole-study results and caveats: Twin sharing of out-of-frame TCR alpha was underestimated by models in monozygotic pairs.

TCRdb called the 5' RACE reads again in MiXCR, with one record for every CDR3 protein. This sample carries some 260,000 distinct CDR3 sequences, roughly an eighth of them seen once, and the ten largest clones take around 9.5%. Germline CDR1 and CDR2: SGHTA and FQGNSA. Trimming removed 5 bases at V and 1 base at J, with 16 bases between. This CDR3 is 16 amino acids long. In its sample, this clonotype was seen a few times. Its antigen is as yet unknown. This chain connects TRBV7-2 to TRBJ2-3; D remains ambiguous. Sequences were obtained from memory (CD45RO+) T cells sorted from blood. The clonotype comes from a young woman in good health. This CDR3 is CASSPTASPGTDTQYF. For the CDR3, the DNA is TGTGCCAGCAGCCCGACCGCCTCGCCGGGCACAGATACGCAGTATTTT.